This T cell receptor beta chain was identified during a study of cytomegalovirus exposure and HLA in healthy donors. Looking at the study overall: Early release data held 75 million to 100 million unique TCRs from HLA-typed donors. General study findings and limits: Being productive about 87% or about 30% of the time was typical of most TCR beta V segments in an earlier analysis. The study labeled 164 TCR beta chains cytomegalovirus-associated. The authors later found most CMV-associated TCR beta chains appeared HLA-restricted.

Both 60 Vbeta primers and 13 Jbeta primers went into the PCR. Measured with immunoSEQ multiplex PCR; TCRdb has only the in-frame clones, and not every one. This table holds 120,000 or so clones, 75% to 90% found once. About this clone itself: Its cognate antigen is unknown.

V shed 5 bases, J shed 0 bases, and the junction held 8 bases outside the gene matches. The germline CDR1 and CDR2 sequences are SGHRS and YFSETQ. This CDR3 has 16 residues. This receptor was identified in a man aged 30-40 years in good health and CMV-seropositive. The sample was PBMCs. The V gene is TRBV5-1, the J gene TRBJ2-3; 8 bases agree with TRBD2. The CDR3 sequence is CASRERGIPSTDTQYF. The CDR3 DNA reads TGCGCCAGCAGGGAGCGGGGGATTCCTAGCACAGATACGCAGTATTTT.